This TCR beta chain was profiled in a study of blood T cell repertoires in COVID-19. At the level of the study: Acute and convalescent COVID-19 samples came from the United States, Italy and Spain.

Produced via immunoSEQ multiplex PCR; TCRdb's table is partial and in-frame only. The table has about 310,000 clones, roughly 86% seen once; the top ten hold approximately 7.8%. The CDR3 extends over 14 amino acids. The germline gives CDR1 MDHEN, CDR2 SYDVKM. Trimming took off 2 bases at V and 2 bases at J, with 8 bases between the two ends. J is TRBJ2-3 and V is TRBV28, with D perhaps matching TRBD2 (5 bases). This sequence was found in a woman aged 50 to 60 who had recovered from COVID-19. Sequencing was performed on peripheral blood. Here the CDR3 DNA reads TGTGCCAGCAGTTTACTAGCCGACACAGATACGCAGTATTTT. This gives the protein CASSLLADTDTQYF.